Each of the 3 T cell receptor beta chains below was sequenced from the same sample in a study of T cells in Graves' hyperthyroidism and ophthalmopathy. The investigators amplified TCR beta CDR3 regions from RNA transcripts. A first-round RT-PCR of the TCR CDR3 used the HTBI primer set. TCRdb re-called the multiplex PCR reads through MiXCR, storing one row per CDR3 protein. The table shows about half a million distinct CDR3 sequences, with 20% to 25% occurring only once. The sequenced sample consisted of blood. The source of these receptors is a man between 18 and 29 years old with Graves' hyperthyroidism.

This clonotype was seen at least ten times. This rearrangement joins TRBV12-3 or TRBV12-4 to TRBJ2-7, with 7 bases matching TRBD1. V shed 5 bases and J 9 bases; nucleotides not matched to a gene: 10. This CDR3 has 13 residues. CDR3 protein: CASSPGTATRQYF. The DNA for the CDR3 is TGTGCCAGCAGTCCGGGGACAGCTACGAGGCAGTACTTC.

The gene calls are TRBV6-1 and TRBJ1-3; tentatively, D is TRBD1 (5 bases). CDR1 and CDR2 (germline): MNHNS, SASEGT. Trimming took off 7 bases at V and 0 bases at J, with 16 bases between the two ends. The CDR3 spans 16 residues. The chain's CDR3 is CASTRQGPTSGNTIYF. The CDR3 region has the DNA TGTGCCAGCACTCGGCAGGGACCTACCTCTGGAAACACCATATATTTT.

In nucleotides, the CDR3 is TGTGCTAGTACGACACAGGGCCAAGAGACCCAGTACTTC. It specifies CASTTQGQETQYF. The genes are TRBV12-5 and TRBJ2-5, with D perhaps TRBD1 (6 bases). V lost 8 bases and J lost 1, with 11 bases in between. The CDR3 length is 13 residues. The germline gives CDR1 LGHNT, CDR2 FRNRAP.